Detailed here is one TCR beta chain. The CDR3 runs to 14 residues. V was trimmed by 3 bases and J by 1 base, leaving 8 bases between them. In germline, CDR1 is LNHNV, CDR2 YYDKDF (reference sequence). The sample comes from a study of memory CD4+ T cells and cytomegalovirus serostatus. Sequencing was performed with immunoSEQ multiplex PCR; in TCRdb, only in-frame clones are kept and a portion is missing. The sample has about 60,000 clones; 60% to 80% are singletons. Single viable CD3+CD4+CD8-CD45RO+ cells were sorted as the memory CD4+ T cells. Sequences were obtained from memory CD4+ T cells from blood. The TCR comes from an adult in good health and CMV-seronegative. V and J are TRBV15 and TRBJ2-3; no definite D call. CDR3 sequence (DNA): TGTGCCACCAGCAGTGCCCTCGGCACAGATACGCAGTATTTT. This sequence encodes CATSSALGTDTQYF. The complete variable domain, with remaining parts taken from reference TRBV15 and TRBJ2-3, reads DAMVIQNPRYQVTQFGKPVTLSCSQTLNHNVMYWYQQKSSQAPKLLFHYYDKDFNNEADTPDNFQSRRPNTSFCFLDIRSPGLGDTAMYLCATSSALGTDTQYFGPGTRLTVL.